The clone carrying this T cell receptor beta chain was seen many times. What it recognizes is unknown. This sample was included in a study of identical twins. Study results and caveats: The more abundant beta clonotypes in cord blood had fewer insertions, and memory repertoires did not show this.

cDNA carried unique molecular identifiers, and a universal primer site was added by template switching. From the 5' RACE reads, TCRdb called clonotypes with MiXCR, one entry per CDR3 protein. Among some 590,000 distinct CDR3 sequences listed, over 8.5% were seen once. The CDR3 sequence is 15 residues long. The trim removed 3 bases at V and 10 bases at J, leaving 13 bases unmatched. These data were also filed under a second study, of yellow fever vaccine responses in identical twins. From that report: Reportedly, twins showed a vaccine T cell response that looked partly convergent and partly personalized.

This sequence joins TRBV12-3 or TRBV12-4 and TRBJ2-5, with 8 positions matching TRBD1. Specimen: PBMCs. The TCR sequence derives from a woman under 30 in good health. CDR3 sequence reads: CASSFRRGLGKGQYF. The CDR3 bases are TGTGCCAGCAGTTTCCGCAGGGGGCTTGGAAAGGGCCAGTACTTC.